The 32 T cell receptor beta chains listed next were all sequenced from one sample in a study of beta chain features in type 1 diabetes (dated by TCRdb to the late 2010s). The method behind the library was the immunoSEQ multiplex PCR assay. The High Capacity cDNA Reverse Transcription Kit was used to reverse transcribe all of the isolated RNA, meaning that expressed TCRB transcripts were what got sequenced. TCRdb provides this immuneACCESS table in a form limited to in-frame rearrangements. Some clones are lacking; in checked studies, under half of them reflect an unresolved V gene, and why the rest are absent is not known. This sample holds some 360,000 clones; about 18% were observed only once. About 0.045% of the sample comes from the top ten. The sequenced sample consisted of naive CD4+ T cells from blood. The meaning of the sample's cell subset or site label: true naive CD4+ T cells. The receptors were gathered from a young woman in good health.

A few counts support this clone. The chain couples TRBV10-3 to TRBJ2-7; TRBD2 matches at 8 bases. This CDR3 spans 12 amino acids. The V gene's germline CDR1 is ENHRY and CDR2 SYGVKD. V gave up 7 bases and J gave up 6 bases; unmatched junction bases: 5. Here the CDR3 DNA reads TGTGCCATCAAAGGTAGCGGGATCGAGCAGTACTTC. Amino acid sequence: CAIKGSGIEQYF.

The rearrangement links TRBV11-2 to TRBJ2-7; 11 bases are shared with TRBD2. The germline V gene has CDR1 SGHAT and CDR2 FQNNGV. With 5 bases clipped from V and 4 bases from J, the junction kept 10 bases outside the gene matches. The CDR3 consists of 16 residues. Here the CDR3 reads CASSARTSGSRYEQYF. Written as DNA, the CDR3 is TGTGCCAGCAGCGCTCGTACTAGCGGGAGTAGGTACGAGCAGTACTTC.

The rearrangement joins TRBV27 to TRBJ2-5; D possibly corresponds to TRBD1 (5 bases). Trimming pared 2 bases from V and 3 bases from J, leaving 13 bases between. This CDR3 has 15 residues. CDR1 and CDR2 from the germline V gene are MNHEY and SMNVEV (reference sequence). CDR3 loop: CASSLMYAGKETQYF. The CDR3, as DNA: TGTGCCAGCAGTTTAATGTATGCAGGGAAAGAGACCCAGTACTTC.

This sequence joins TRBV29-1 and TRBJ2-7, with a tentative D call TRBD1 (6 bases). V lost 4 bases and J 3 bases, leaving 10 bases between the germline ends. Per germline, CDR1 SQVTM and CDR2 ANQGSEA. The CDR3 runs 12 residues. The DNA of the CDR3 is TGCAGCGTTGCAGGGGACCACTACGAGCAGTACTTC. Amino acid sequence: CSVAGDHYEQYF.

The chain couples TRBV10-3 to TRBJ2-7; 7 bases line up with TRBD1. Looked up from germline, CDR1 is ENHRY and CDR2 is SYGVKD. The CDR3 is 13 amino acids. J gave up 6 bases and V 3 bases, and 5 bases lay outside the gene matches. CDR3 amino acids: CAISDSTGSEQYF. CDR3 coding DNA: TGTGCCATCAGTGACTCGACAGGGTCCGAGCAGTACTTC.

The CDR3 DNA follows: TGTGCCAGCAGCCCTGGGACAGGGAGGATCAATCAGCCCCAGCATTTT. This gives the protein CASSPGTGRINQPQHF. This sequence joins TRBV7-2 and TRBJ1-5, with TRBD1 matching 9 bases. Germline CDR1 reads SGHTA; CDR2 reads FQGNSA. This CDR3 comprises 16 residues. J lost 3 bases, V lost 5 bases, and 8 bases had no gene match. Full variable domain (missing parts from reference TRBV7-2 and TRBJ1-5): GAGVSQSPSNKVTEKGKDVELRCDPISGHTALYWYRQSLGQGLEFLIYFQGNSAPDKSGLPSDRFSAERTGGSVSTLTIQRTQQEDSAVYLCASSPGTGRINQPQHFGDGTRLSIL.

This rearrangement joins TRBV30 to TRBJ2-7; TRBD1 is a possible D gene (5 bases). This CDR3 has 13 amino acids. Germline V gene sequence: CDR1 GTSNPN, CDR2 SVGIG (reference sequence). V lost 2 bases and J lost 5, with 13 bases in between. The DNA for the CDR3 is TGTGCCTGGAGTCCTAATTTAGGGGACGAGCAGTACTTC. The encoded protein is CAWSPNLGDEQYF.

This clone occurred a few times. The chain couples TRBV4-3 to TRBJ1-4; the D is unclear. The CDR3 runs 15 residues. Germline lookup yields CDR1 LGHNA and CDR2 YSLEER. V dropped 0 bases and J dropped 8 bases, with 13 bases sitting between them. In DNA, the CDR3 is TGCGCCAGCAGCCAAGATTCGGAGATGGAGGAAAAACTGTTTTTT. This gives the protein CASSQDSEMEEKLFF.

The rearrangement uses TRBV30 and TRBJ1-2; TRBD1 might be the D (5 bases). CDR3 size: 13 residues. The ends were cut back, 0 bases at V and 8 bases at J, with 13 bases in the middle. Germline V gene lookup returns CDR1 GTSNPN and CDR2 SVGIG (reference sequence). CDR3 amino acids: CAWSVNRLGGYTF. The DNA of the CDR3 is TGTGCCTGGAGTGTAAACAGGCTGGGGGGCTACACCTTC.

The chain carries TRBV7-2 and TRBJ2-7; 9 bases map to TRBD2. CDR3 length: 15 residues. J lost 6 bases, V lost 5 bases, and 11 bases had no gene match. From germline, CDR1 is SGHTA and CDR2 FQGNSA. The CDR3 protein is CASSPWTSAPSEQYF. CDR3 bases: TGTGCCAGCAGCCCCTGGACTAGCGCCCCCTCCGAGCAGTACTTC. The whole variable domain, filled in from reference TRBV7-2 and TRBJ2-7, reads GAGVSQSPSNKVTEKGKDVELRCDPISGHTALYWYRQSLGQGLEFLIYFQGNSAPDKSGLPSDRFSAERTGGSVSTLTIQRTQQEDSAVYLCASSPWTSAPSEQYFGPGTRLTVT.

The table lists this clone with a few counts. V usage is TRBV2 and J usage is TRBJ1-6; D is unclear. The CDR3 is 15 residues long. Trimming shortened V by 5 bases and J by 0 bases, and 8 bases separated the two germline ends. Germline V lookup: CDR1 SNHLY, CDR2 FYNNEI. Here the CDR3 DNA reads TGTGCCAGCAGTTTAGCCTACTCCTATAATTCACCCCTCCACTTT. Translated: CASSLAYSYNSPLHF.

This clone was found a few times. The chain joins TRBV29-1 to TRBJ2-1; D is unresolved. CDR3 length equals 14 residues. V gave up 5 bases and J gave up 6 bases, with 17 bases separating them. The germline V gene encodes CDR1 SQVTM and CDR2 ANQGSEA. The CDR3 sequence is CSVSWSVPLNEQFF. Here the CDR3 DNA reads TGCAGCGTTTCTTGGAGCGTCCCCCTCAATGAGCAGTTCTTC.

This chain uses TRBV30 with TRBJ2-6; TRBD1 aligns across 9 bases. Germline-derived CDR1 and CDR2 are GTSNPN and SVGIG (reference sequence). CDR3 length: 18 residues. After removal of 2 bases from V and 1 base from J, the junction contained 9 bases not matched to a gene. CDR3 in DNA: TGTGCCTGGAGTCCCCAATGGACAGGGGTTTCTGGGGCCAACGTCCTGACTTTC. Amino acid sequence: CAWSPQWTGVSGANVLTF.

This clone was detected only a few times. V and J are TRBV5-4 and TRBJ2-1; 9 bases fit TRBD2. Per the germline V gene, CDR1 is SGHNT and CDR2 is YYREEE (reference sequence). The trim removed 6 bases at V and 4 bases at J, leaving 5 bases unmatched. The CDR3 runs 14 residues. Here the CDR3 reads CASTSGGRYNEQFF. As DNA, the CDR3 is TGTGCCAGCACAAGCGGGGGGAGATACAATGAGCAGTTCTTC.

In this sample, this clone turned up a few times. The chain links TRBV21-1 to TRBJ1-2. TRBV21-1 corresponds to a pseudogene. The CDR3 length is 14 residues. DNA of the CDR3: TGTGCCAGCAGCAAAGGAAAGCTCGGACTTGGCTACACCTTC. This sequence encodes CASSKGKLGLGYTF.

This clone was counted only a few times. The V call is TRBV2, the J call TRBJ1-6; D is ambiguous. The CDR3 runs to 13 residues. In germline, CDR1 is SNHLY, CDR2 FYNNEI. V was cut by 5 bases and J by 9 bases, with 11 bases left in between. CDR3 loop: CASSPDEGSPLHF. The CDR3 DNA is TGTGCCAGCAGTCCGGACGAGGGTTCACCCCTCCACTTT.

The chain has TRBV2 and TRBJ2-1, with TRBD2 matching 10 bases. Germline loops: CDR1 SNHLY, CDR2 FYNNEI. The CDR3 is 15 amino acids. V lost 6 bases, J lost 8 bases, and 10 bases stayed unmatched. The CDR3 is CASRAASGRAHEQFF. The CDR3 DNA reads TGTGCCAGCAGGGCAGCCAGCGGGAGGGCCCATGAGCAGTTCTTC.

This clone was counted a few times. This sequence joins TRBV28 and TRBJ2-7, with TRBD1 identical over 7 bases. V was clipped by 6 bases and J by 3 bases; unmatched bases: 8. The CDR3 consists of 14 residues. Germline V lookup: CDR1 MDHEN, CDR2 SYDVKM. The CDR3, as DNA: TGTGCCAGCAGCCCGACAGGGTTTAACTACGAGCAGTACTTC. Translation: CASSPTGFNYEQYF.

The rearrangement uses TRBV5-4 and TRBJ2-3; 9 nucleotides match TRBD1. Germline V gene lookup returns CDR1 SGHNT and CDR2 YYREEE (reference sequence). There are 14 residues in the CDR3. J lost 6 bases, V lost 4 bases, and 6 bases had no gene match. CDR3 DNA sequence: TGTGCCAGCAGCGGGGGACAGGGTGTCGATACGCAGTATTTT. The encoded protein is CASSGGQGVDTQYF.

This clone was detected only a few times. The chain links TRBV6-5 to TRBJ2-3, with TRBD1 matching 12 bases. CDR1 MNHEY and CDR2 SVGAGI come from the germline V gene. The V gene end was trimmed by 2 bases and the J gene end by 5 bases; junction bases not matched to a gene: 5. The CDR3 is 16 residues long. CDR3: CASSYAGDRGRDTQYF. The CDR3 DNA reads TGTGCCAGCAGTTACGCCGGGGACAGGGGGCGAGATACGCAGTATTTT.

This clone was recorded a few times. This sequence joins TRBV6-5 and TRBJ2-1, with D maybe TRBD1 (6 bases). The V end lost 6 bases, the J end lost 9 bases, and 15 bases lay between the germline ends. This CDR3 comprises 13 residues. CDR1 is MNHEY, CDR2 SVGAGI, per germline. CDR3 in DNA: TGTGCCAGCAGCCCTGACAGGAGCGGTGAGCAGTTCTTC. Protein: CASSPDRSGEQFF.

The CDR3 nucleotides read TGTGCCTGGCGACGGTCGGGGGCAGGGGGCGCGGACACTGAAGCTTTCTTT. Encoded protein: CAWRRSGAGGADTEAFF. The rearrangement links TRBV30 to TRBJ1-1, with TRBD1 matching 8 bases. From germline, CDR1 is GTSNPN and CDR2 SVGIG (reference sequence). Trimming took 5 bases from V and 3 from J; bases not matched to a gene: 17. CDR3 length: 17 residues.

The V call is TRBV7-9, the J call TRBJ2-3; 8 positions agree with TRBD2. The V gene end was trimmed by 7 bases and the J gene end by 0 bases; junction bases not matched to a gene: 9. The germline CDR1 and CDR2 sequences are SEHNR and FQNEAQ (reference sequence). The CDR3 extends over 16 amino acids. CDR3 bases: TGTGCCAGCACCTCCCGGGCGGGAGGAAGCACAGATACGCAGTATTTT. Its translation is CASTSRAGGSTDTQYF.

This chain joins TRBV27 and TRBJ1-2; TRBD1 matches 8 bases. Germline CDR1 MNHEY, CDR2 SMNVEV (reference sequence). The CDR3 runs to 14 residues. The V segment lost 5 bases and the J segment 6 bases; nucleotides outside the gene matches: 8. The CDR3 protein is CASSPDRGMNGYTF. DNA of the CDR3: TGTGCCAGCAGTCCCGACAGGGGAATGAATGGCTACACCTTC.

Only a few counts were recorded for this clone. In DNA, the CDR3 is TGCGCCAGCAGCTTGGCCGGGGACAATGAGCAGTTCTTC. This encodes CASSLAGDNEQFF. The chain couples TRBV5-1 to TRBJ2-1; possibly TRBD2 for D (5 bases). The CDR3 spans 13 residues. V was clipped by 0 bases and J by 5 bases, with 6 bases between them. From germline, CDR1 is SGHRS and CDR2 YFSETQ.

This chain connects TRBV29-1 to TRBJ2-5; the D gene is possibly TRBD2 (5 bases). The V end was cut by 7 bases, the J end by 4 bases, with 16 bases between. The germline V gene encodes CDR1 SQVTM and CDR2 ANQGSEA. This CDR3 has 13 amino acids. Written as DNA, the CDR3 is TGCAGCGCAAGAGGAGGCAACAGAGAGACCCAGTACTTC. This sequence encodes CSARGGNRETQYF.

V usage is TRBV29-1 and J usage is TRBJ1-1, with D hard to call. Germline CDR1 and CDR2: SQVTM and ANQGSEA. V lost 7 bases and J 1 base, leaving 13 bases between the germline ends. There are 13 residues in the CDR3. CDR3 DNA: TGCAGCGCTCAGCGGTACACGAACACTGAAGCTTTCTTT. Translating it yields CSAQRYTNTEAFF.

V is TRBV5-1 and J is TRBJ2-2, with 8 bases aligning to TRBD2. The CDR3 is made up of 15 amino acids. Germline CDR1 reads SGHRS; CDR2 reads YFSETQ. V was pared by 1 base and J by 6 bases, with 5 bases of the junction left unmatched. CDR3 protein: CASSLNSGVAGELFF. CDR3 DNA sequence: TGCGCCAGCAGCTTGAATAGCGGGGTCGCCGGGGAGCTGTTTTTT.

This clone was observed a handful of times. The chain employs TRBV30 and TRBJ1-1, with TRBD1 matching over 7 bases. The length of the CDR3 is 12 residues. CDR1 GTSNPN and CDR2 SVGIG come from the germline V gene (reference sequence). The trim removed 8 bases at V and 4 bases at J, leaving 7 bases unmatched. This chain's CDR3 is CALGTEGTEAFF. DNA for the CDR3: TGTGCCCTCGGGACAGAGGGCACTGAAGCTTTCTTT.

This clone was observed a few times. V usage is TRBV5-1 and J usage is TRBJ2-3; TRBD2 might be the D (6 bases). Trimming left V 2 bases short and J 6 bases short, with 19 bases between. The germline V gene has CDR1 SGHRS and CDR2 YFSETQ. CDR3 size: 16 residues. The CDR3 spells CASSFRERQPYDTQYF. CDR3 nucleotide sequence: TGCGCCAGCAGCTTCCGGGAGAGACAGCCTTACGATACGCAGTATTTT. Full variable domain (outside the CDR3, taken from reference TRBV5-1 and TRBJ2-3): KAGVTQTPRYLIKTRGQQVTLSCSPISGHRSVSWYQQTPGQGLQFLFEYFSETQRNKGNFPGRFSGRQFSNSRSEMNVSTLELGDSALYLCASSFRERQPYDTQYFGPGTRLTVL.

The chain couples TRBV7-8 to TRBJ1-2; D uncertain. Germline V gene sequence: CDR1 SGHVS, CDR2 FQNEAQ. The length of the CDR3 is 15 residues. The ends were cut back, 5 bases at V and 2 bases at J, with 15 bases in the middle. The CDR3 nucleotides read TGTGCCAGCAGCCGGTTGGGAGACCCAAACTATGGCTACACCTTC. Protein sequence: CASSRLGDPNYGYTF.

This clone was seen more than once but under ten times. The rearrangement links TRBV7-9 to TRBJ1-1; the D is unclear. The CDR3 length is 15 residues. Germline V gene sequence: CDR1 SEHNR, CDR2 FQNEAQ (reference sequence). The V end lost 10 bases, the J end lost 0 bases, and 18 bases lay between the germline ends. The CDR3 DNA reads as TGTGCCATCAGTAACCCACGGGATTTGAACACTGAAGCTTTCTTT. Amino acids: CAISNPRDLNTEAFF.